This T cell receptor beta chain was profiled in a study of cytomegalovirus exposure and HLA in healthy donors. Study-level points and caveats: Most observed TCR sequences were rare, whereas some public TCRs were detected in many donors. HLA alleles showed associations with 15,000 to 20,000 TCR beta sequences in a later analysis, at a 0.05 false discovery rate.

V was cut by 2 bases and J by 1 base, with 5 bases left in between. Per the germline V gene, CDR1 is MNHNS and CDR2 is SASEGT. The CDR3 is 14 amino acids. The PCR contained 60 Vbeta and 13 Jbeta primers. Some clones are missing from TCRdb's copy, which holds only in-frame ones; the method was immunoSEQ multiplex PCR. The data contain 90,000 to 100,000 clones, approximately 69% of them singletons. Only a few counts were recorded for this clone. What it binds is unknown. The chain links TRBV6-1 to TRBJ2-2; D not certain. The clonotype comes from a female donor in good health and CMV-seronegative. Material for sequencing was PBMCs. CDR3 bases: TGTGCCAGCAGTGAACCCGGGAACACCGGGGAGCTGTTTTTT. It is translated as CASSEPGNTGELFF.